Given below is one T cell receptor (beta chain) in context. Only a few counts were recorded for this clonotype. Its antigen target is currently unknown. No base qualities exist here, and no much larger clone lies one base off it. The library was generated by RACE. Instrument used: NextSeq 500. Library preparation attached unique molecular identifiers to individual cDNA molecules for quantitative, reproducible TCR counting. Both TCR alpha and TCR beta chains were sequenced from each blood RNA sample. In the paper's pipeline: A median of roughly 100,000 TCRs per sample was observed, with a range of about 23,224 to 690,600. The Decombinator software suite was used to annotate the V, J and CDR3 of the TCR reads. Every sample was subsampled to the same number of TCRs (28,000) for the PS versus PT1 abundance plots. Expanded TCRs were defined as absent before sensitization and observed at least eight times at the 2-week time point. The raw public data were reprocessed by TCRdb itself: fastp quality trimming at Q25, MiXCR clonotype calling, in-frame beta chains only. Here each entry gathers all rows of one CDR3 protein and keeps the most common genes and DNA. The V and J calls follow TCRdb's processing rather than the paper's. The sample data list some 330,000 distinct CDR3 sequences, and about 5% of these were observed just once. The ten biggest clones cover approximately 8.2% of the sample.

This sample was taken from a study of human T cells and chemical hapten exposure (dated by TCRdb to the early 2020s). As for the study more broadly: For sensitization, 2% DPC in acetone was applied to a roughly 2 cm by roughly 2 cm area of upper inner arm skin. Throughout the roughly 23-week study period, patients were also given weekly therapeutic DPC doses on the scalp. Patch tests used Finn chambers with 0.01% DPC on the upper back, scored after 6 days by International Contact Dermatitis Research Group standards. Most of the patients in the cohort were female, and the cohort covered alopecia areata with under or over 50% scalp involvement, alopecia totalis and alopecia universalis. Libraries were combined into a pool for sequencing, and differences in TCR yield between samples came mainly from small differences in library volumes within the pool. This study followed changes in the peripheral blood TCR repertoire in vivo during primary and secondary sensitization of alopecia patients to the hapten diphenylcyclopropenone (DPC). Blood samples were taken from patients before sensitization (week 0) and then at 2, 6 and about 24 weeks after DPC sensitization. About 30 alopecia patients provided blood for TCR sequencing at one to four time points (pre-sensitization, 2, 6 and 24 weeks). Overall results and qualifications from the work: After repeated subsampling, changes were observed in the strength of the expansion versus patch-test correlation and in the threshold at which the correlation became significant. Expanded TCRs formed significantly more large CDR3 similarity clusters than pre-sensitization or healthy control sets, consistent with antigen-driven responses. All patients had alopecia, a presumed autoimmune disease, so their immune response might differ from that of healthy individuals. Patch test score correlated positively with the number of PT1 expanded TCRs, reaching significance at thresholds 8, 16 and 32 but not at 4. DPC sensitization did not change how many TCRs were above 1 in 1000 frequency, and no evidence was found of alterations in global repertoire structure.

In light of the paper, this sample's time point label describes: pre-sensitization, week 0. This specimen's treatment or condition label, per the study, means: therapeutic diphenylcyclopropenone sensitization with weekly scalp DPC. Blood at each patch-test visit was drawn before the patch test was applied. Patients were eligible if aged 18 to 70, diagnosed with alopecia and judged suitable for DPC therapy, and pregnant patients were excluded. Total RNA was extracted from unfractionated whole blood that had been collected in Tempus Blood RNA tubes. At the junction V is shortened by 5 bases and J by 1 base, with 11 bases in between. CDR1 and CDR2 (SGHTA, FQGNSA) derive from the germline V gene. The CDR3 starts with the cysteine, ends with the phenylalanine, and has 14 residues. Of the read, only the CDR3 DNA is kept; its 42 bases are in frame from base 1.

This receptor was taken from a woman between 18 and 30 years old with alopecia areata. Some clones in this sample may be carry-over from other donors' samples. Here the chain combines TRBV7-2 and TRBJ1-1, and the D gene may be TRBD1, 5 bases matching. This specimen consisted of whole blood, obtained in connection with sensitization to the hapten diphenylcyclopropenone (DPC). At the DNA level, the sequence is TGTGCCAGCAGCCAACCTACAGGGAACACTGAAGCTTTCTTT. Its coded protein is CASSQPTGNTEAFF.